The next 17 T cell receptor beta chains were all read from a single sample in a study of T cells after yellow fever vaccination. TCRdb re-called the 5' RACE reads with MiXCR, one entry per CDR3 protein. This sample yields 500,000 to 650,000 distinct CDR3 sequences, of which about a sixth are seen a single time; 17% belongs to the top ten. The source material was PBMCs, sampled about 5 days after the first yellow fever vaccination. The receptors stem from a man between 18 and 35 years old who received the YFV17D yellow fever vaccine.

In this sample, this clonotype turned up a few times. The chain couples TRBV4-2 to TRBJ2-3; 10 bases align to TRBD2. This CDR3 has 20 residues. Germline CDR1 reads LGHNA; CDR2 reads YNFKEQ. The ends lost 4 bases at V and 0 bases at J; junction bases unmatched: 16. CDR3 bases: TGTGCCAGCAGCCCGAGGGCTAGCGGGGGAGTCCTTACTAGCACAGATACGCAGTATTTT. Residues: CASSPRASGGVLTSTDTQYF.

This clonotype was detected a few times. This sequence joins TRBV11-2 and TRBJ2-7; no clear D. Germline CDR1 is SGHAT and CDR2 is FQNNGV. The CDR3 runs to 14 residues. V was shortened by 4 bases and J by 7 bases, with 17 bases between the two germline ends. Written as DNA, the CDR3 is TGTGCCAGCAGCTGGGGTTCGACCCCCCCTGAGCAGTACTTC. Amino acids: CASSWGSTPPEQYF. Full variable domain (outside the CDR3, taken from reference TRBV11-2 and TRBJ2-7): EAGVAQSPRYKIIEKRQSVAFWCNPISGHATLYWYQQILGQGPKLLIQFQNNGVVDDSQLPKDRFSAERLKGVDSTLKIQPAKLEDSAVYLCASSWGSTPPEQYFGPGTRLTVT.

At least ten counts were recorded for this clonotype. V is TRBV7-3 and J is TRBJ2-1; 12 nucleotides line up with TRBD2. CDR3 size: 15 residues. Trimming took 5 bases from V and 5 from J; bases not matched to a gene: 4. Germline loops: CDR1 SGHTA, CDR2 FQGTGA. In DNA, the CDR3 is TGTGCCAGCAGCCTTGGACTAGCGGGGAACAATGAGCAGTTCTTC. Translation: CASSLGLAGNNEQFF.

A few counts support this clonotype. V usage is TRBV18 and J usage is TRBJ2-7; 8 nucleotides align to TRBD1. The junction had 4 bases not matched to a gene; V was cut back by 6 bases and J by 6 bases. The CDR3 covers 12 residues. The germline CDR1 and CDR2 sequences are KGHSH and LQKENI. The CDR3 sequence: CASSRQGLEQYF. The CDR3 DNA is TGTGCCAGCTCGCGACAGGGGCTCGAGCAGTACTTC.

The chain employs TRBV24-1 and TRBJ1-1; possible D gene TRBD1, 5 bases. The V gene's germline CDR1 is KGHDR and CDR2 SFDVKD. There are 14 residues in the CDR3. The ends were cut back, 7 bases at V and 3 bases at J, with 14 bases in the middle. The CDR3 coding sequence is TGTGCCACCAGGCCGGGGCAGGGAGACACTGAAGCTTTCTTT. It specifies CATRPGQGDTEAFF.

This clonotype came up many times. The chain combines TRBV7-9 with TRBJ2-2; D is undetermined. Germline CDR1 and CDR2: SEHNR and FQNEAQ (reference sequence). V was trimmed by 3 bases and J by 2 bases, leaving 10 bases between them. This CDR3 is 15 amino acids long. CDR3 in amino acids: CASSFSMINTGELFF. The CDR3 DNA follows: TGTGCCAGCAGCTTTAGTATGATCAACACCGGGGAGCTGTTTTTT.

V usage is TRBV9 and J usage is TRBJ1-2; D is unclear. This CDR3 is 15 amino acids long. With 4 bases removed from V and 1 base from J, the gap between germline ends came to 14 bases. Per the germline V gene, CDR1 is SGDLS and CDR2 is YYNGEE. The CDR3 coding sequence is TGTGCCAGCAGCCCCCAGATCCGCGGTAACTATGGCTACACCTTC. Translating gives CASSPQIRGNYGYTF.

This clonotype was counted a few times. V is TRBV7-3 and J is TRBJ2-1, with TRBD2 identical over 10 bases. Trimming took 5 bases from V and 2 from J; bases not matched to a gene: 6. The germline CDR1 and CDR2 sequences are SGHTA and FQGTGA. The CDR3 runs to 16 residues. Here the CDR3 reads CASSASSGGPYNEQFF. CDR3 DNA: TGTGCCAGCAGCGCCTCTAGCGGGGGCCCCTACAATGAGCAGTTCTTC.

This clonotype was detected only a few times. This chain links TRBV7-8 with TRBJ2-4; no firm D call. Trimming took off 1 base at V and 0 bases at J, with 7 bases between the two ends. Germline-derived CDR1 and CDR2 are SGHVS and FQNEAQ. CDR3 length: 15 amino acids. CDR3 DNA sequence: TGTGCCAGCAGCTTAGAGGGCGTAGCCAAAAACATTCAGTACTTC. Its protein is CASSLEGVAKNIQYF.

This clonotype was seen more than once but under ten times. The chain joins TRBV5-1 to TRBJ1-5; D may be TRBD1 (5 bases). Trimming took 2 bases from V and 4 from J, leaving 7 bases between them. The CDR3 spans 13 residues. From germline, CDR1 is SGHRS and CDR2 YFSETQ. The CDR3 loop reads CASSLQANQPQHF. The CDR3 DNA reads as TGCGCCAGCAGCTTACAGGCGAATCAGCCCCAGCATTTT.

This clonotype was seen a handful of times. The chain joins TRBV7-9 to TRBJ1-5; D not certain. The CDR3 totals 15 residues. V was cut by 5 bases and J by 0 bases, with 11 bases left in between. Germline loops: CDR1 SEHNR, CDR2 FQNEAQ (reference sequence). The CDR3 DNA is TGTGCCAGCAGCGACCGAGGAAATAGCAATCAGCCCCAGCATTTT. Amino acids: CASSDRGNSNQPQHF.

This clonotype was seen many times. The chain has TRBV24-1 and TRBJ2-3; 7 bases align to TRBD1. Germline CDR1 reads KGHDR; CDR2 reads SFDVKD. J was trimmed by 0 bases and V by 0 bases; bases with no gene match: 2. CDR3 length: 16 amino acids. The CDR3 here is CATSDLKGQSTDTQYF. The CDR3, as DNA: TGTGCCACCAGTGATTTGAAGGGACAGAGCACAGATACGCAGTATTTT.

The rearrangement uses TRBV19 and TRBJ2-3; TRBD2 is a possible D gene (5 bases). The germline V gene encodes CDR1 LNHDA and CDR2 SQIVND (reference sequence). V gave up 0 bases and J gave up 0 bases, with 7 bases separating them. The CDR3 has 15 residues. The CDR3 nucleotides read TGTGCCAGTAGTATAGATCGGAGGAGCACAGATACGCAGTATTTT. Translated: CASSIDRRSTDTQYF.

This clonotype was detected a few times. V usage is TRBV10-3 and J usage is TRBJ1-6; no firm D call. Deletions cut 6 bases from V and 7 bases from J, with 13 bases between. CDR3 size: 14 residues. The germline V gene has CDR1 ENHRY and CDR2 SYGVKD. The CDR3 sequence: CAISEDVPNSPLHF. CDR3 sequence (DNA): TGTGCCATCAGCGAAGACGTGCCGAATTCACCCCTCCACTTT.

J is TRBJ2-2 and V is TRBV10-3; D tentatively reads TRBD1 or TRBD2 (5 bases each). The CDR3 runs to 15 residues. Between the trimmed V and J ends, which lost 2 bases and 4 bases, there was a span of 11 bases. CDR1 is ENHRY, CDR2 SYGVKD, per germline. CDR3 sequence (DNA): TGTGCCATCAGTGAGCCGGGACGGCGCACCGGGGAGCTGTTTTTT. This codes for CAISEPGRRTGELFF.

This clonotype has a handful of counts. CDR3 DNA: TGTGCCAGCAGGGGGACAGGGGGAAATGAGCAGTTCTTC. Translation gives CASRGTGGNEQFF. J is TRBJ2-1 and V is TRBV11-2; 11 bases map to TRBD1. Trimming removed 6 bases from V and 7 bases from J; junction bases left unmatched: 2. The length of the CDR3 is 13 residues. CDR1 is SGHAT, CDR2 FQNNGV, per germline. Full variable domain (remainder filled in from reference TRBV11-2 and TRBJ2-1): EAGVAQSPRYKIIEKRQSVAFWCNPISGHATLYWYQQILGQGPKLLIQFQNNGVVDDSQLPKDRFSAERLKGVDSTLKIQPAKLEDSAVYLCASRGTGGNEQFFGPGTRLTVL.

The chain uses TRBV7-9 and TRBJ2-7; D is uncertain. CDR3 length: 13 residues. The V and J ends lost 10 bases and 5 bases respectively, with 18 bases between them. In germline, CDR1 is SEHNR, CDR2 FQNEAQ (reference sequence). CDR3 nucleotide sequence: TGTGCCATCAATCGCTTAGTTCAGAACGAGCAGTACTTC. Protein sequence: CAINRLVQNEQYF. Full variable domain (rest looked up from reference TRBV7-9 and TRBJ2-7): DTGVSQNPRHKITKRGQNVTFRCDPISEHNRLYWYRQTLGQGPEFLTYFQNEAQLEKSRLLSDRFSAERPKGSFSTLEIQRTEQGDSAMYLCAINRLVQNEQYFGPGTRLTVT.